One and the same sample provided the 32 T cell receptor beta chains below, sequenced in a study of blood T cell repertoires in COVID-19. Produced via immunoSEQ multiplex PCR; TCRdb's table is partial and in-frame only. In the table there are approximately 490,000 clones, roughly nine tenths of which are singletons. The sample taken for sequencing was PBMCs or T cells enriched from blood (not recorded which). These receptors were obtained from a woman aged 60-75 years who had recovered from COVID-19.

The J gene is TRBJ1-4, the V gene TRBV4-1, with TRBD1 matching 11 bases. The V segment lost 4 bases and the J segment 7 bases; nucleotides outside the gene matches: 8. Germline values: CDR1 MGHRA, CDR2 YSYEKL. There are 16 residues in the CDR3. For the CDR3, the DNA is TGCGCCAGCAGCCGGGACAGGGGGGCAGGTAGTGAAAAACTGTTTTTT. Its translation: CASSRDRGAGSEKLFF.

This chain connects TRBV18 to TRBJ2-1; D perhaps matches TRBD2 (6 bases). Trimming took 1 base from V and 1 from J, leaving 8 bases between them. This CDR3 is 15 amino acids long. The germline V gene has CDR1 KGHSH and CDR2 LQKENI. The CDR3 is CASSPRGRSYNEQFF. The CDR3 bases are TGTGCCAGCTCACCACGGGGGAGGTCCTACAATGAGCAGTTCTTC.

The V and J genes are TRBV2 and TRBJ2-5; 8 bases match TRBD2. The CDR3 runs to 14 residues. CDR1 and CDR2 (germline): SNHLY, FYNNEI. Trimming took 10 bases from V and 2 from J; bases not matched to a gene: 9. CDR3 in amino acids: CATKGGGPQETQYF. The CDR3 region has the DNA TGTGCCACCAAGGGCGGGGGGCCTCAAGAGACCCAGTACTTC.

V is TRBV28 and J is TRBJ2-2; 7 bases are shared with TRBD2. The germline gives CDR1 MDHEN, CDR2 SYDVKM. J was trimmed by 0 bases and V by 7 bases; bases with no gene match: 5. This CDR3 is 15 amino acids long. In DNA, the CDR3 is TGTGCCAGCACCTTAGGACTAGCGAACACCGGGGAGCTGTTTTTT. Protein sequence: CASTLGLANTGELFF.

This sequence joins TRBV19 and TRBJ1-2; weak D call: TRBD1 (5 bases). CDR3 size: 15 residues. The V gene lost 7 bases and the J gene lost 2 bases, with 17 bases spanning the gap. Germline-derived CDR1 and CDR2 are LNHDA and SQIVND (reference sequence). DNA of the CDR3: TGTGCCAGTACCATGGCGGGGGGGTCCAACTATGGCTACACCTTC. Encoded protein: CASTMAGGSNYGYTF. The full variable domain, completed using reference TRBV19 and TRBJ1-2, is DGGITQSPKYLFRKEGQNVTLSCEQNLNHDAMYWYRQDPGQGLRLIYYSQIVNDFQKGDIAEGYSVSREKKESFPLTVTSAQKNPTAFYLCASTMAGGSNYGYTFGSGTRLTVV.

The chain is built from TRBV5-1 and TRBJ1-2; perhaps TRBD1 as D (5 bases). CDR1 SGHRS and CDR2 YFSETQ come from the germline V gene. The V end lost 2 bases, the J end lost 4 bases, and 12 bases lay between the germline ends. The CDR3 spans 14 residues. The CDR3 region is CASSLGRGTYGYTF. CDR3 DNA sequence: TGCGCCAGCAGCTTAGGACGGGGGACCTATGGCTACACCTTC.

The J gene is TRBJ1-4, the V gene TRBV2; 10 bases are a match to TRBD1. The CDR3 has 13 residues. The germline CDR1 and CDR2 sequences are SNHLY and FYNNEI. The J segment lost 8 bases and the V segment lost 8 bases, leaving 5 bases of the junction unmatched. The CDR3 nucleotides read TGTGCCAGCGACAGGGGGCTTCGGGAAAAACTGTTTTTT. Protein: CASDRGLREKLFF.

V usage is TRBV29-1 and J usage is TRBJ1-6, with D possibly TRBD1 on 5 matching bases. The CDR3 extends over 13 amino acids. Looked up from germline, CDR1 is SQVTM and CDR2 is ANQGSEA. V lost 4 bases to trimming and J lost 7 bases, with 11 bases between them. For the CDR3, the DNA is TGCAGCGTTGCTCAGGGCTTGAATTCACCCCTCCACTTT. Translating gives CSVAQGLNSPLHF.

V and J are TRBV27 and TRBJ1-4; the D is unclear. Germline CDR1 and CDR2: MNHEY and SMNVEV (reference sequence). The CDR3 is made up of 14 amino acids. Trimming shortened V by 7 bases and J by 0 bases, and 9 bases separated the two germline ends. The CDR3 DNA follows: TGTGCCAGCAAGATAGGAGCAACTAATGAAAAACTGTTTTTT. Translation: CASKIGATNEKLFF.

This chain links TRBV5-1 with TRBJ1-6; D unclear. Trimming removed 4 bases from V and 5 bases from J, with 13 bases in between. The CDR3 length is 15 residues. Germline V gene sequence: CDR1 SGHRS, CDR2 YFSETQ. This CDR3 reads CASSLGTAHNSPLHF. The CDR3 coding sequence is TGCGCCAGCAGCCTGGGCACTGCCCATAATTCACCCCTCCACTTT.

The J gene is TRBJ2-1, the V gene TRBV11-2, with a possible D match to TRBD1 (6 bases). The V end lost 0 bases, the J end lost 10 bases, and 13 bases lay between the germline ends. The germline V gene encodes CDR1 SGHAT and CDR2 FQNNGV. The CDR3 runs to 14 residues. The CDR3 reads CASSLDLGRGEQFF. CDR3 nucleotide sequence: TGTGCCAGCAGCTTAGATTTAGGCAGGGGAGAGCAGTTCTTC. Variable domain in full (rest from reference TRBV11-2 and TRBJ2-1): EAGVAQSPRYKIIEKRQSVAFWCNPISGHATLYWYQQILGQGPKLLIQFQNNGVVDDSQLPKDRFSAERLKGVDSTLKIQPAKLEDSAVYLCASSLDLGRGEQFFGPGTRLTVL.

V gene TRBV14 combines with J gene TRBJ1-2; D is undetermined. Trimming left V 2 bases short and J 4 bases short, with 8 bases between. CDR3 length equals 13 residues. Germline assignment: CDR1 SGHDN and CDR2 FVKESK. CDR3 nucleotides: TGTGCCAGCAGCCAATACACGGGCTATGGCTACACCTTC. Protein product: CASSQYTGYGYTF.

The J gene is TRBJ1-2, the V gene TRBV28; 7 nucleotides line up with TRBD1. Germline V lookup: CDR1 MDHEN, CDR2 SYDVKM. CDR3 length: 14 residues. V trimming: 7 bases; J trimming: 8 bases; junction bases outside the gene matches: 13. CDR3 sequence reads: CASTATGRILGYTF. DNA of the CDR3: TGTGCCAGCACCGCGACAGGGAGGATATTAGGCTACACCTTC.

This clone was found once. The chain has TRBV2 and TRBJ2-1; 11 nucleotides line up with TRBD2. This CDR3 region has 16 residues. Germline assignment: CDR1 SNHLY and CDR2 FYNNEI. V dropped 3 bases and J dropped 7; count of bases not matched to a gene: 8. Written as DNA, the CDR3 is TGTGCCAGCAGTGACATTAGCGGGGGGGCTGGGAATGAGCAGTTCTTC. Protein sequence: CASSDISGGAGNEQFF.

The chain is built from TRBV21-1 and TRBJ2-5; TRBD2 reflects the table's D call only, with no check against the DNA. TRBV21-1 is noted as a pseudogene. The CDR3 runs 16 residues. In DNA, the CDR3 is TGTGCCAGCAGCCCCCCCAGGACCCTCCACCGGGGGACCCAGTACTTC. Translating gives CASSPPRTLHRGTQYF.

The chain recombines TRBV7-2 with TRBJ2-1, with D possibly TRBD1 on 5 matching bases. Germline assignment: CDR1 SGHTA and CDR2 FQGNSA. Trimming pared 1 base from V and 11 bases from J, leaving 15 bases between. This CDR3 region has 14 residues. Here the CDR3 reads CASSLDVVGRKQFF. CDR3 in DNA: TGTGCCAGCAGCTTAGATGTTGTGGGGCGGAAGCAGTTCTTC.

A note on this clone: Other DNA sequences of this sample code for an identical CDR3. The gene calls are TRBV27 and TRBJ1-5; D is possibly TRBD1 (6 bases). V dropped 6 bases and J dropped 0 bases, with 9 bases sitting between them. Germline CDR1 and CDR2: MNHEY and SMNVEV (reference sequence). The CDR3 length is 14 residues. CDR3 bases: TGTGCCAGCAGCCTACAGGGTAGCAATCAGCCCCAGCATTTT. This sequence encodes CASSLQGSNQPQHF.

The CDR3 region has the DNA TGTGCCAGTAGTATGGGTCACAGGACACCCGGTGGCACAGATACGCAGTATTTT. This encodes CASSMGHRTPGGTDTQYF. The rearrangement joins TRBV19 to TRBJ2-3, with D perhaps TRBD1 (5 bases). The CDR3 contains 18 residues. The V end lost 3 bases, the J end lost 1 base, and 20 bases lay between the germline ends. The germline gives CDR1 LNHDA, CDR2 SQIVND (reference sequence).

The rearrangement joins TRBV4-1 to TRBJ2-3; TRBD1 aligns across 8 bases. Germline lookup yields CDR1 MGHRA and CDR2 YSYEKL. The CDR3 has 19 residues. J lost 1 base, V lost 0 bases, and 12 bases had no gene match. The CDR3 DNA reads TGCGCCAGCAGCCAAGATTACCGCGTGACAGGGGTGGGCACAGATACGCAGTATTTT. Translated, it gives CASSQDYRVTGVGTDTQYF.

This chain connects TRBV5-8 to TRBJ2-2; D might be TRBD2 (6 bases). Per the germline V gene, CDR1 is SGHTS and CDR2 is YDEGEE. This CDR3 spans 16 amino acids. The V and J ends lost 0 bases and 0 bases respectively, with 9 bases between them. CDR3 amino acids: CASSLGWGANTGELFF. As DNA, the CDR3 is TGTGCCAGCAGCTTGGGATGGGGGGCGAACACCGGGGAGCTGTTTTTT.

V usage is TRBV3-1 (or the pseudogene TRBV3-2) and J usage is TRBJ2-5; D gene uncertain. The V gene lost 1 base and the J gene lost 4 bases, with 10 bases spanning the gap. CDR1 LGHDT and CDR2 YNNKEL come from the germline V gene (reference sequence). The CDR3 covers 14 residues. CDR3: CASSQVGGVETQYF. CDR3 in DNA: TGTGCCAGCAGCCAAGTTGGTGGAGTAGAGACCCAGTACTTC.

Only one count was recorded for this clone. The genes are TRBV7-9 and TRBJ1-4, with 8 positions matching TRBD1. Germline loops: CDR1 SEHNR, CDR2 FQNEAQ (reference sequence). V lost 3 bases, J lost 4 bases, and 7 bases stayed unmatched. This CDR3 has 16 amino acids. The DNA of the CDR3 is TGTGCCAGCAGCTTCCTACAGGGGGGCCGTAATGAAAAACTGTTTTTT. It translates to CASSFLQGGRNEKLFF.

This chain joins TRBV5-1 and TRBJ1-2; 9 nucleotides line up with TRBD1. This CDR3 has 15 residues. With V trimmed by 0 bases and J by 8 bases, 8 bases remained unmatched. CDR1 and CDR2 (germline): SGHRS, YFSETQ. CDR3 amino acids: CASSLAPGQGLGYTF. DNA of the CDR3: TGCGCCAGCAGCTTGGCCCCGGGACAGGGATTGGGCTACACCTTC.

The gene calls are TRBV11-3 and TRBJ1-6; D perhaps matches TRBD1 (6 bases). The ends were cut back, 5 bases at V and 6 bases at J, with 11 bases in the middle. The CDR3 has 14 amino acids. Looked up from germline, CDR1 is SGHNT and CDR2 is YENEEA. The CDR3 nucleotides are TGTGCCAGCAGCGAGACAGGAGGTAATTCACCCCTCCACTTT. Translating it yields CASSETGGNSPLHF.

This sequence joins TRBV11-2 and TRBJ1-2; 8 positions match TRBD1. This CDR3 is 14 amino acids long. Germline loops: CDR1 SGHAT, CDR2 FQNNGV. J lost 5 bases, V lost 4 bases, and 6 bases had no gene match. Here the CDR3 reads CASSSDGQGYGYTF. In DNA, the CDR3 is TGTGCCAGCAGCTCCGACGGACAGGGATATGGCTACACCTTC.

The rearrangement uses TRBV10-3 and TRBJ1-4, with TRBD1 identical over 7 bases. CDR3 length: 13 amino acids. After removal of 10 bases from V and 6 bases from J, the junction contained 8 bases not matched to a gene. CDR1 ENHRY and CDR2 SYGVKD come from the germline V gene. Here the CDR3 reads CATSGTADEKLFF. In DNA, the CDR3 is TGTGCCACTTCCGGGACAGCTGATGAAAAACTGTTTTTT.

The chain carries TRBV11-2 and TRBJ2-7, with 7 bases identical to TRBD2. The CDR3 is 17 residues long. Losses at the gene ends were 5 bases for V and 0 bases for J; bases not matched to a gene: 13. CDR1 and CDR2 from the germline V gene are SGHAT and FQNNGV. CDR3 sequence reads: CASSLALYGGNSYEQYV. CDR3 nucleotides: TGTGCCAGCAGCCTGGCCCTTTACGGGGGGAACTCCTACGAGCAGTACGTC.

This chain connects TRBV6-5 to TRBJ1-4; TRBD1 aligns across 9 bases. V was clipped by 10 bases and J by 5 bases; unmatched bases: 2. Germline CDR1 and CDR2: MNHEY and SVGAGI. This CDR3 is built from 12 residues. This chain's CDR3 is CATGQGNEKLFF. CDR3 in DNA: TGTGCCACCGGACAGGGGAATGAAAAACTGTTTTTT.

CDR3 nucleotides: TGCGCCAGCAGCTCTCCGGGACAGGGTGGAATCCATCGGGAGACCCAGTACTTC. As protein: CASSSPGQGGIHRETQYF. V is TRBV5-1 and J is TRBJ2-5; 9 bases match TRBD1. With V trimmed by 3 bases and J by 5 bases, 17 bases remained unmatched. The CDR3 runs to 18 residues. From germline, CDR1 is SGHRS and CDR2 YFSETQ.

The chain links TRBV7-8 to TRBJ2-3; D might be TRBD1 (5 bases). Trimming took off 2 bases at V and 0 bases at J, with 9 bases between the two ends. CDR3 size: 15 residues. Germline V CDR1 and CDR2: SGHVS, FQNEAQ. The CDR3 region has the DNA TGTGCCAGCAGCTTAAGGGGTGCTAGCACAGATACGCAGTATTTT. It translates to CASSLRGASTDTQYF.

This clone appeared a single time. The chain uses TRBV19 and TRBJ2-7; 9 nucleotides match TRBD2. The CDR3 is 12 amino acids. Trimming at V came to 10 bases and at J to 3 bases, leaving 4 bases not matched to a gene. Germline-derived CDR1 and CDR2 are LNHDA and SQIVND (reference sequence). The CDR3 nucleotides are TGTGCCACGGCGGGGGGGAACTACGAGCAGTACTTC. Encoded protein: CATAGGNYEQYF.

The rearrangement links TRBV10-2 to TRBJ1-2, with D maybe TRBD1 (5 bases). The CDR3 spans 13 residues. Trimming took 6 bases from V and 4 from J, leaving 12 bases between them. CDR1 WSHSY and CDR2 SAAADI come from the germline V gene. CDR3 amino acids: CASREGQGYGYTF. CDR3 sequence (DNA): TGCGCCAGCAGGGAGGGGCAGGGCTATGGCTACACCTTC.